This T cell receptor beta chain came from a study of PD-1 blockade in mismatch repair-deficient tumors (dated by TCRdb to 2017 to 2019). Notes on the research overall: Between late 2013 and September 2016, the trial enrolled about 93 consecutive patients with over nine mismatch repair-deficient cancer types, every one of whom had been previously treated and was progressing. Deep sequencing of TCR CDR3 regions was used to track tumor-associated T cell clones in peripheral blood of patients responding to PD-1 blockade.

Receptor libraries were prepared by the immunoSEQ multiplex PCR assay. Sourced from immuneACCESS, this table was stored by TCRdb with only in-frame sequences that have V and J called. A share of the clones is absent; for the studies checked, an unresolved V gene accounts for under half, and the remainder has no known explanation. This sample comprises about 84,000 clones, 81% of them detected only once. The top ten constitute roughly 2.8% of the sample. As concerns this clone: Its recognized antigen is unknown. Per-base quality was not reported, and no clone a single base away is much larger than it.

The label giving this sample's time point can be read as: peripheral blood 12 weeks after first pembrolizumab dose. Mismatch repair deficiency in every enrolled patient was established by polymerase chain reaction or immunohistochemistry. TCR sequencing was carried out for a few patients who responded to pembrolizumab therapy. In the phase II trial, pembrolizumab PD-1 blockade was tested prospectively in advanced mismatch repair-deficient cancers, no matter which tissue of origin the cancers came from. Peripheral blood T cell samples were gathered serially, both before PD-1 blockade started and at multiple time points afterward. Blood sampling times were reported as weeks after the first pembrolizumab dose. Trimmed from V: 6 bases; trimmed from J: 10 bases; junction bases lacking a gene match: 2. The germline V gene encodes CDR1 MNHNS and CDR2 SASEGT. The CDR3 has 11 amino acids, counting the end cysteine and phenylalanine. Kept here is only the CDR3 DNA, which spans 33 bases and is read in frame from base 1.

General study outcomes and caveats: After pembrolizumab, tumor-resident clones, which were often undetectable in blood before treatment, expanded rapidly and then contracted, generally ahead of radiologic responses.

Recombination joined TRBV6-1 with TRBJ1-1; 10 bases in the middle match TRBD1. The sample was peripheral blood, taken 12 weeks after starting pembrolizumab. This sequence originates from an adult with mismatch repair-deficient cancer. The nucleotides read TGTGCCAGCAGAGGGACAGGGGTAGCTTTCTTT. The encoded protein is CASRGTGVAFF.